These 5 T cell receptor beta chains were sequenced from one sample in a study of Tregs in tolerant kidney transplant recipients. The nonmyeloablative bone marrow transplants came from related graft donors, with transient mixed chimerism. Some clones are missing from TCRdb's copy, which holds only in-frame ones; the method was immunoSEQ multiplex PCR. The table lists tens of thousands of clones, approximately 89% of them singletons. This material consisted of CD4+ T cells from blood (PBMCs), taken 6 months after the transplant. The receptor set was obtained from a human patient who received a combined kidney and bone marrow transplant. Some T cells may arise from the graft donor.

The chain links TRBV5-1 to TRBJ2-1, with 7 nucleotides matching TRBD2. Trimming at V came to 3 bases and at J to 7 bases, leaving 13 bases not matched to a gene. This CDR3 has 16 residues. Germline lookup yields CDR1 SGHRS and CDR2 YFSETQ. The DNA for the CDR3 is TGCGCCAGCAGCTCCAATAGCGGGCCCTTGGGGAATGAGCAGTTCTTC. This encodes CASSSNSGPLGNEQFF.

This clone was counted ten times or more. This chain links TRBV19 with TRBJ1-4, with D hard to call. With 5 bases removed from V and 8 bases from J, the gap between germline ends came to 12 bases. The length of the CDR3 is 13 residues. In germline, CDR1 is LNHDA, CDR2 SQIVND (reference sequence). CDR3: CASSWRTYEKLFF. The CDR3 region has the DNA TGTGCCAGTAGTTGGAGGACCTACGAAAAACTGTTTTTT.

The rearrangement uses TRBV20-1 and TRBJ1-1; a weak D match, TRBD1 (6 bases). Trimming pared 5 bases from V and 4 bases from J, leaving 8 bases between. This CDR3 contains 11 residues. Germline CDR1 is DFQATT and CDR2 is SNEGSKA (reference sequence). The DNA for the CDR3 is TGCAGTGCTCCAGGGGCCACTGAAGCTTTCTTT. Translated, it gives CSAPGATEAFF.

The chain uses TRBV5-1 and TRBJ1-6; 8 nucleotides match TRBD1. Germline trimming cut 0 bases from V and 7 bases from J; bases unmatched to any gene: 3. Per germline, CDR1 SGHRS and CDR2 YFSETQ. The CDR3 covers 15 residues. CDR3 DNA: TGCGCCAGCAGCTTGGAGCAGGGGGCGAATTCACCCCTCCACTTT. Translation: CASSLEQGANSPLHF.

The chain recombines TRBV6-9 with TRBJ2-3, with 7 bases aligning to TRBD2. CDR1 and CDR2 (germline): MNHGY, SVAAGI. This CDR3 spans 15 amino acids. The V segment lost 1 base and the J segment 5 bases; nucleotides outside the gene matches: 6. CDR3 DNA sequence: TGTGCCAGCAGTTATTACCGGGAGGCCGTAGATACGCAGTATTTT. It translates to CASSYYREAVDTQYF.